This TCR beta chain was found in a study of regulatory T cells in long-lasting Graves disease. Study as a whole: The study enrolled newly diagnosed Graves' patients on antithyroid drugs under 3 months.

As for time point: newly diagnosed GD, antithyroid drugs for less than 3 months. Extracted RNA from PBMCs served as the source of the TCR library. A volume of roughly 9.9 milliliters of peripheral blood was collected in EDTA tubes. The TCR beta library used iRepertoire HTBI primers with Arm-PCR amplification of CDR3. TCRdb analysed the multiplex PCR reads with MiXCR anew, one entry per CDR3 protein. The data hold approximately 490,000 distinct CDR3 sequences, with around 15% observed a single time. The CDR3 sequence is 12 residues long. Deletions cut 6 bases from V and 5 bases from J, with 12 bases between. The germline V gene encodes CDR1 SQVTM and CDR2 ANQGSEA. The sample also formed part of further work on T cells in Graves' hyperthyroidism and ophthalmopathy. That paper states: Appearing also in blood were most of the thyroid clonotypes expanded above 0.001.

This specimen was peripheral blood mononuclear cells (PBMCs), taken at new diagnosis, from a patient treated with antithyroid drugs. The TCR comes from a man aged 35 to 55 with Graves disease. The rearrangement joins TRBV29-1 to TRBJ2-3; D ambiguous. The CDR3 nucleotides read TGCAGCGTGGCGTCGTTTGGAGATACGCAGTATTTT. Protein sequence: CSVASFGDTQYF.